Below, 8 T cell receptor beta chains from the same sample are listed, as sequenced in a study of T cells in Graves' hyperthyroidism and ophthalmopathy. The source material, RNA transcripts, was used to amplify TCR beta CDR3 regions. TCR CDR3 underwent first-round RT-PCR with the HTBI primer set. MiXCR, applied by TCRdb to the multiplex PCR reads, yields one record per CDR3 protein. Of some 500,000 distinct CDR3 sequences listed, around 14% were seen once; the top ten hold less than 20%. Sequencing was done on a sample of blood. The receptors derive from a young woman with Graves' hyperthyroidism.

This rearrangement joins TRBV5-1 to TRBJ2-2; unclear D gene. From germline, CDR1 is SGHRS and CDR2 YFSETQ. The CDR3 spans 16 residues. Trimming shortened V by 4 bases and J by 5 bases, and 18 bases separated the two germline ends. The CDR3 DNA follows: TGCGCCAGCAGCCCTTCGGGTTCGGGCCGGACCGGGGAGCTGTTTTTT. Translation: CASSPSGSGRTGELFF. Combining the CDR3 with reference TRBV5-1 and TRBJ2-2 gives the whole variable domain KAGVTQTPRYLIKTRGQQVTLSCSPISGHRSVSWYQQTPGQGLQFLFEYFSETQRNKGNFPGRFSGRQFSNSRSEMNVSTLELGDSALYLCASSPSGSGRTGELFFGEGSRLTVL.

There are a few counts of this clonotype. The chain uses TRBV19 and TRBJ1-2, with a tentative D call TRBD1 (6 bases). The CDR3 sequence is 12 residues long. Germline V gene sequence: CDR1 LNHDA, CDR2 SQIVND (reference sequence). Trimming stripped 8 bases from V and 8 bases from J, with 15 bases between. The CDR3 loop is CASEGDERGYTF. The CDR3 nucleotides are TGTGCCAGTGAGGGGGATGAGCGGGGCTACACCTTC. Complete variable domain (other parts from reference TRBV19 and TRBJ1-2): DGGITQSPKYLFRKEGQNVTLSCEQNLNHDAMYWYRQDPGQGLRLIYYSQIVNDFQKGDIAEGYSVSREKKESFPLTVTSAQKNPTAFYLCASEGDERGYTFGSGTRLTVV.

The genes are TRBV9 and TRBJ2-1; TRBD2 aligns across 9 bases. Germline V gene data show CDR1 as SGDLS and CDR2 as YYNGEE. Trimming at V came to 3 bases and at J to 6 bases, leaving 4 bases not matched to a gene. The CDR3 is 14 amino acids. CDR3 in amino acids: CASSGTSDPNEQFF. The CDR3 bases are TGTGCCAGCAGCGGGACTAGCGATCCCAATGAGCAGTTCTTC.

The V and J genes are TRBV6-6 and TRBJ1-1, with a possible D match to TRBD1 (6 bases). V was shortened by 0 bases and J by 0 bases, with 11 bases between the two germline ends. The CDR3 totals 16 residues. The germline CDR1 and CDR2 sequences are MNHNY and SVGAGI (reference sequence). CDR3 nucleotide sequence: TGTGCCAGCAGTTACTCCCCCGGGGACATGAACACTGAAGCTTTCTTT. Translation gives CASSYSPGDMNTEAFF.

This clonotype has a count of ten or more. V is TRBV12-3 or TRBV12-4 and J is TRBJ1-1; D is perhaps TRBD1 (5 bases). Trimming took off 7 bases at V and 3 bases at J, with 12 bases between the two ends. This CDR3 contains 13 residues. CDR3 in amino acids: CASTINRYTEAFF. The CDR3 region has the DNA TGTGCCAGCACCATAAACAGGTACACTGAAGCTTTCTTT.

This clonotype has more than one count but fewer than ten. The V call is TRBV12-3 or TRBV12-4, the J call TRBJ1-5, with D possibly TRBD1 on 6 matching bases. Trimming cost V 2 bases and J 3 bases, with 11 bases left between them. The CDR3 covers 15 residues. CDR3 loop: CASSLRTELNQPQHF. The CDR3 DNA is TGTGCCAGCAGTTTAAGGACAGAACTCAATCAGCCCCAGCATTTT.

The sample holds many counts of this clonotype. The rearrangement uses TRBV9 and TRBJ1-1; D is possibly TRBD1 (5 bases). V lost 3 bases and J 0 bases, leaving 18 bases between the germline ends. The V gene's germline CDR1 is SGDLS and CDR2 YYNGEE. This CDR3 is 17 amino acids long. For the CDR3, the DNA is TGTGCCAGCAGCGCGGGAACTGGGGACGGGGTGAACACTGAAGCTTTCTTT. It codes for CASSAGTGDGVNTEAFF.

In this sample, this clonotype turned up many times. This chain links TRBV12-3 or TRBV12-4 with TRBJ2-2; D unresolved. V was shortened by 7 bases and J by 0 bases, with 9 bases between the two germline ends. The CDR3 is made up of 14 amino acids. CDR3 region: CASKTGTNTGELFF. DNA for the CDR3: TGTGCCAGCAAGACCGGCACGAACACCGGGGAGCTGTTTTTT.